The 30 T cell receptor beta chains below were found in one sample sequenced in a study of T cell changes during pregnancy in multiple sclerosis. The repertoire was sequenced with immunoSEQ multiplex PCR; TCRdb's copy has only in-frame clones and lacks some. Found here are 90,000 to 150,000 clones, under 95% of them singletons; the top ten hold around 6%. The sequencing used peripheral blood, collected before pregnancy. These receptors were obtained from a female donor with multiple sclerosis, enrolled in a pregnancy study.

The CDR3 reads CAWDPPDRDSYEQYF. DNA of the CDR3: TGTGCCTGGGACCCCCCGGACAGGGACTCCTACGAGCAGTACTTC. The chain joins TRBV30 to TRBJ2-7; TRBD1 matches at 8 bases. Germline CDR1 reads GTSNPN; CDR2 reads SVGIG (reference sequence). The trim removed 5 bases at V and 0 bases at J, leaving 9 bases unmatched. The length of the CDR3 is 15 residues.

CDR3 region: CASTNGGTGELFF. Here the CDR3 DNA reads TGTGCCAGCACTAACGGGGGTACGGGGGAGCTGTTTTTT. The chain couples TRBV7-3 to TRBJ2-2; TRBD2 might be the D (6 bases). CDR1 and CDR2 (germline): SGHTA, FQGTGA. The V end was cut by 7 bases, the J end by 8 bases, with 14 bases between. CDR3 size: 13 residues.

The rearrangement links TRBV5-5 to TRBJ2-1, with 7 bases lining up with TRBD1. This CDR3 is 17 amino acids long. The ends lost 6 bases at V and 0 bases at J; junction bases unmatched: 12. Germline loops: CDR1 SGHKS, CDR2 YYEKEE (reference sequence). CDR3 sequence (DNA): TGTGCCAGCACCCGCCTAGACAGGGAGAGCTCCTACAATGAGCAGTTCTTC. The encoded protein is CASTRLDRESSYNEQFF.

V gene TRBV5-4 combines with J gene TRBJ2-7, with 11 bases fitting TRBD2. The trim removed 6 bases at V and 1 base at J, leaving 9 bases unmatched. The CDR3 totals 16 residues. Per germline, CDR1 SGHNT and CDR2 YYREEE (reference sequence). The CDR3 bases are TGTGCCAGCACCCCGAGGGGGACTAGCGGTTCCTACGAGCAGTACTTC. Translation: CASTPRGTSGSYEQYF.

The V call is TRBV9, the J call TRBJ2-5; a possible D gene is TRBD2 (5 bases). This CDR3 has 14 amino acids. Trimming removed 0 bases from V and 0 bases from J, with 6 bases in between. Germline V CDR1 and CDR2: SGDLS, YYNGEE. The CDR3 loop is CASSVGTYQETQYF. The CDR3, as DNA: TGTGCCAGCAGCGTAGGGACTTACCAAGAGACCCAGTACTTC. The full variable domain, rest sourced from reference TRBV9 and TRBJ2-5, is DSGVTQTPKHLITATGQRVTLRCSPRSGDLSVYWYQQSLDQGLQFLIQYYNGEERAKGNILERFSAQQFPDLHSELNLSSLELGDSALYFCASSVGTYQETQYFGPGTRLLVL.

This rearrangement joins TRBV7-2 to TRBJ2-2; 10 bases agree with TRBD2. V was clipped by 6 bases and J by 1 base; unmatched bases: 5. Germline assignment: CDR1 SGHTA and CDR2 FQGNSA. This CDR3 comprises 16 residues. CDR3 protein: CASRASGGRNTGELFF. The CDR3 coding sequence is TGTGCCAGCAGAGCTAGCGGGGGCCGGAACACCGGGGAGCTGTTTTTT.

This clone was picked up a small number of times. This rearrangement joins TRBV9 to TRBJ2-3; 7 bases agree with TRBD2. CDR1 and CDR2 (germline): SGDLS, YYNGEE. V shed 4 bases, J shed 0 bases, and the junction held 11 bases outside the gene matches. This CDR3 is built from 17 residues. In DNA, the CDR3 is TGTGCCAGCAGCTTAAGCCCTAGCGGCTTAAGCACAGATACGCAGTATTTT. Amino acids: CASSLSPSGLSTDTQYF.

The CDR3 region has the DNA TGTGCCAGCAGACAAACAGATACGCAGTATTTT. This codes for CASRQTDTQYF. This chain joins TRBV2 and TRBJ2-3; no reliable D call. The CDR3 contains 11 residues. Germline assignment: CDR1 SNHLY and CDR2 FYNNEI. Trimming cost V 6 bases and J 3 bases, with 4 bases left between them.

The chain employs TRBV6-1 and TRBJ1-1, with D possibly TRBD1 on 6 matching bases. The CDR3 sequence is 12 residues long. Germline CDR1 MNHNS, CDR2 SASEGT. V gave up 6 bases and J gave up 8 bases, with 13 bases separating them. The CDR3: CASRPDRTEAFF. CDR3 DNA: TGTGCCAGCAGACCTGACAGGACCGAAGCTTTCTTT.

The chain carries TRBV18 and TRBJ2-3, with a weak D call TRBD2 (5 bases). CDR1 and CDR2 from the germline V gene are KGHSH and LQKENI. The CDR3 length is 16 residues. V lost 1 base and J 6 bases, leaving 17 bases between the germline ends. CDR3 residues: CASSPRSGMGMDTQYF. The CDR3 DNA reads TGTGCCAGCTCACCACGTTCGGGGATGGGGATGGATACGCAGTATTTT.

V gene TRBV19 combines with J gene TRBJ1-5; D might be TRBD1 (5 bases). The germline V gene encodes CDR1 LNHDA and CDR2 SQIVND (reference sequence). V shed 4 bases and J shed 3 bases, with 13 bases lying between them. The CDR3 spans 15 residues. The CDR3 sequence: CASSTRGLTNQPQHF. DNA of the CDR3: TGTGCCAGTAGTACCCGGGGACTGACCAATCAGCCCCAGCATTTT.

This CDR3 is CASSLGAGGPPQETQYF. In DNA form, the CDR3 reads TGTGCCAGCAGCTTAGGGGCGGGGGGCCCACCGCAAGAGACCCAGTACTTC. The rearrangement uses TRBV7-9 and TRBJ2-5, with 8 bases matching TRBD2. V lost 1 base to trimming and J lost 2 bases; unmatched junction nucleotides: 9. In germline, CDR1 is SEHNR, CDR2 FQNEAQ (reference sequence). CDR3 length equals 17 residues.

This clone was found once. The J gene is TRBJ2-7, the V gene TRBV10-2, with TRBD2 matching 15 bases. Germline CDR1 WSHSY, CDR2 SAAADI. The ends lost 2 bases at V and 4 bases at J; junction bases unmatched: 3. The CDR3 runs to 16 residues. The CDR3 coding sequence is TGCGCCAGCAGTGAGGGACTAGCGGGGGGGCCTTACGAGCAGTACTTC. As protein: CASSEGLAGGPYEQYF.

The gene calls are TRBV9 and TRBJ2-7; tentative D call: TRBD2 (6 bases). Germline CDR1 reads SGDLS; CDR2 reads YYNGEE. The CDR3 totals 16 residues. Trimming removed 0 bases from V and 0 bases from J, with 13 bases in between. In nucleotides, the CDR3 is TGTGCCAGCAGCGTAGAACCTAGCGTCTACTCCTACGAGCAGTACTTC. This codes for CASSVEPSVYSYEQYF.

This chain connects TRBV5-1 to TRBJ2-2; possibly TRBD2 for D (6 bases). The ends were cut back, 0 bases at V and 0 bases at J, with 9 bases in the middle. Germline V lookup: CDR1 SGHRS, CDR2 YFSETQ. The CDR3 totals 16 residues. The CDR3 loop is CASSLDGGSNTGELFF. The CDR3 nucleotides are TGCGCCAGCAGCTTGGACGGGGGATCGAACACCGGGGAGCTGTTTTTT. The variable domain in full, with the rest retrieved from reference TRBV5-1 and TRBJ2-2, is KAGVTQTPRYLIKTRGQQVTLSCSPISGHRSVSWYQQTPGQGLQFLFEYFSETQRNKGNFPGRFSGRQFSNSRSEMNVSTLELGDSALYLCASSLDGGSNTGELFFGEGSRLTVL.

The genes are TRBV6-6 and TRBJ2-7; 10 bases match TRBD1. CDR3 length equals 16 residues. Per the germline V gene, CDR1 is MNHNY and CDR2 is SVGAGI (reference sequence). The trim removed 0 bases at V and 3 bases at J, leaving 5 bases unmatched. This CDR3 reads CASSYSSGTGDYEQYF. CDR3 DNA sequence: TGTGCCAGCAGTTACTCTTCGGGGACAGGGGACTACGAGCAGTACTTC.

This clone has just one count. This chain joins TRBV27 and TRBJ2-6; D call uncertain. Trimming removed 5 bases at V and 4 bases at J, with 6 bases between. Germline V gene data show CDR1 as MNHEY and CDR2 as SMNVEV (reference sequence). The CDR3 is made up of 13 amino acids. CDR3 sequence reads: CASSMRGANVLTF. The CDR3 region has the DNA TGTGCCAGCAGTATGAGAGGGGCCAACGTCCTGACTTTC.

This clone was detected once. The chain couples TRBV30 to TRBJ2-7, with 9 bases lining up with TRBD1. CDR1 is GTSNPN, CDR2 SVGIG, per germline (reference sequence). The CDR3 spans 15 residues. The trim removed 3 bases at V and 5 bases at J, leaving 11 bases unmatched. In DNA, the CDR3 is TGTGCCTGGAGCGGGGGATGGGACAGGGACGACGAGCAGTACTTC. Amino acids: CAWSGGWDRDDEQYF.

This sequence joins TRBV7-9 and TRBJ2-7; D gene uncertain. The CDR3 consists of 15 residues. Germline-derived CDR1 and CDR2 are SEHNR and FQNEAQ (reference sequence). V was shortened by 1 base and J by 1 base, with 11 bases between the two germline ends. The CDR3 DNA reads as TGTGCCAGCAGCTTAGGATCGGAGCCTTCCTACGAGCAGTACTTC. Translating gives CASSLGSEPSYEQYF.

The rearrangement joins TRBV7-9 to TRBJ1-1; a possible D gene is TRBD1 (6 bases). Deletions cut 6 bases from V and 5 bases from J, with 13 bases between. CDR3 length: 13 amino acids. From germline, CDR1 is SEHNR and CDR2 FQNEAQ (reference sequence). Written as DNA, the CDR3 is TGTGCCAGCAGTGCCGGGACATTAACTGAAGCTTTCTTT. Encoded protein: CASSAGTLTEAFF.

V and J are TRBV7-3 and TRBJ2-3; 9 bases fit TRBD2. Germline lookup yields CDR1 SGHTA and CDR2 FQGTGA. This CDR3 has 16 amino acids. Germline trimming cut 5 bases from V and 4 bases from J; bases unmatched to any gene: 10. CDR3 in DNA: TGTGCCAGCAGCCGCCGAAGTGCGGGAGGGCCAGATACGCAGTATTTT. Its translation is CASSRRSAGGPDTQYF.

This chain uses TRBV19 with TRBJ2-7; 9 positions match TRBD1. This CDR3 spans 12 amino acids. V lost 10 bases to trimming and J lost 4 bases; unmatched junction nucleotides: 5. Germline assignment: CDR1 LNHDA and CDR2 SQIVND (reference sequence). The CDR3 protein is CATGTGLYEQYF. The CDR3 DNA reads TGTGCCACCGGGACAGGGTTGTACGAGCAGTACTTC.

The rearrangement links TRBV19 to TRBJ2-1; TRBD2 matches 7 bases. CDR3 length equals 15 residues. Germline loops: CDR1 LNHDA, CDR2 SQIVND (reference sequence). Trimming took 3 bases from V and 3 from J; bases not matched to a gene: 5. The CDR3 is CASSIPKRGYNEQFF. The CDR3 DNA follows: TGTGCCAGTAGTATCCCTAAGCGGGGCTACAATGAGCAGTTCTTC.

This clone has just a few counts. This chain connects TRBV7-3 to TRBJ1-1; no firm D call. Deletions cut 5 bases from V and 1 base from J, with 8 bases between. The CDR3 is made up of 13 amino acids. Germline V CDR1 and CDR2: SGHTA, FQGTGA. CDR3 in DNA: TGTGCCAGCAGCAGTATCGGGAACACTGAAGCTTTCTTT. Amino acids: CASSSIGNTEAFF.

The chain joins TRBV7-2 to TRBJ2-5; 8 bases line up with TRBD2. The CDR3 spans 15 residues. Germline V lookup: CDR1 SGHTA, CDR2 FQGNSA. Germline trimming cut 1 base from V and 1 base from J; bases unmatched to any gene: 2. This CDR3 is CASSLDGGGQETQYF. The CDR3 DNA reads as TGTGCCAGCAGCTTAGACGGGGGGGGCCAAGAGACCCAGTACTTC.

The genes are TRBV6-5 and TRBJ1-1; weak D call: TRBD1 (5 bases). CDR1 and CDR2 (germline): MNHEY, SVGAGI. With 2 bases removed from V and 2 bases from J, the gap between germline ends came to 12 bases. The CDR3 totals 15 residues. The CDR3 DNA follows: TGTGCCAGCAGTTACACGACAGACCTCAACACTGAAGCTTTCTTT. This gives the protein CASSYTTDLNTEAFF.

The chain links TRBV7-8 to TRBJ2-1, with 13 nucleotides matching TRBD2. This CDR3 contains 18 residues. Looked up from germline, CDR1 is SGHVS and CDR2 is FQNEAQ. Trimming cost V 3 bases and J 8 bases; bases outside gene matches: 13. The CDR3 protein is CASSFRLAGGGDRDEQFF. In DNA form, the CDR3 reads TGTGCCAGCAGCTTTCGACTAGCGGGGGGTGGGGATAGGGATGAGCAGTTCTTC.

The V gene is TRBV27, the J gene TRBJ2-7, with D perhaps TRBD2 (6 bases). V gave up 7 bases and J gave up 3 bases, with 16 bases separating them. CDR3 length: 14 residues. CDR1 and CDR2 (germline): MNHEY, SMNVEV (reference sequence). The CDR3 reads CASKMVGGHYEQYF. The CDR3 DNA reads as TGTGCCAGCAAAATGGTGGGAGGACACTACGAGCAGTACTTC.

V is TRBV19 and J is TRBJ2-1; maybe TRBD1 (6 bases). Trimming stripped 3 bases from V and 9 bases from J, with 12 bases between. From germline, CDR1 is LNHDA and CDR2 SQIVND (reference sequence). The CDR3 spans 13 residues. The CDR3 nucleotides are TGTGCCAGTAGTATCTCCAGGGACACTGAGCAGTTCTTC. This codes for CASSISRDTEQFF.

The V gene is TRBV30, the J gene TRBJ2-2; TRBD1 matches at 8 bases. J was trimmed by 5 bases and V by 4 bases; bases with no gene match: 6. This CDR3 is built from 14 residues. Germline V gene lookup returns CDR1 GTSNPN and CDR2 SVGIG (reference sequence). The chain's CDR3 is CAWTDRDETGELFF. In DNA, the CDR3 is TGTGCCTGGACGGACAGGGATGAGACCGGGGAGCTGTTTTTT.